Following are 13 T cell receptor beta chains from one sample sequenced in a study of blood T cell repertoires in COVID-19. Assay: immunoSEQ multiplex PCR; the TCRdb copy retains only in-frame clones and omits some. The profile shows about 290,000 clones, around four fifths of them singletons. The sample was peripheral blood. Source of these receptors: a woman aged 50 to 60 with active or convalescent COVID-19.

The V and J genes are TRBV28 and TRBJ1-1, with no clear D. Trimming cost V 3 bases and J 5 bases, with 13 bases left between them. From germline, CDR1 is MDHEN and CDR2 SYDVKM. The CDR3 has 14 amino acids. The CDR3 DNA follows: TGTGCCAGCAGTTTGAGCACGTCGGGGACTGAAGCTTTCTTT. Protein: CASSLSTSGTEAFF.

The CDR3: CASSQFLAGEQFF. The CDR3 bases are TGTGCCAGCAGCCAATTCCTAGCAGGTGAGCAGTTCTTC. This rearrangement joins TRBV3-1 (or the pseudogene TRBV3-2) to TRBJ2-1, with a weak D call TRBD2 (5 bases). The CDR3 length is 13 residues. CDR1 and CDR2 from the germline V gene are LGHDT and YNNKEL (reference sequence). The V end was cut by 2 bases, the J end by 9 bases, with 11 bases between.

This clone appeared once. The chain links TRBV12-5 to TRBJ2-3, with a tentative D call TRBD1 (5 bases). Trimming stripped 5 bases from V and 5 bases from J, with 11 bases between. Per germline, CDR1 LGHNT and CDR2 FRNRAP. This CDR3 comprises 13 residues. CDR3 sequence: CASGTPRVDTQYF. CDR3 nucleotides: TGTGCTAGTGGTACCCCCAGGGTAGATACGCAGTATTTT.

The chain is built from TRBV5-1 and TRBJ1-1; D not certain. The germline gives CDR1 SGHRS, CDR2 YFSETQ. The CDR3 runs to 16 residues. Trimming removed 4 bases from V and 0 bases from J, with 16 bases in between. CDR3 residues: CASSPNSLNMNTEAFF. The CDR3 DNA is TGCGCCAGCAGCCCCAACAGCCTCAACATGAACACTGAAGCTTTCTTT.

The chain carries TRBV11-2 and TRBJ1-3; D is uncertain. Germline V gene lookup returns CDR1 SGHAT and CDR2 FQNNGV. The CDR3 is 15 amino acids. V was cut by 4 bases and J by 0 bases, with 10 bases left in between. CDR3: CASSSPVLSGNTIYF. The DNA of the CDR3 is TGTGCCAGCAGCTCCCCAGTCCTCTCTGGAAACACCATATATTTT.

V is TRBV15 and J is TRBJ2-5; 7 bases fit TRBD1. This CDR3 contains 15 residues. The V and J ends lost 8 bases and 3 bases, in that order; junction bases with no gene match: 12. Germline V gene sequence: CDR1 LNHNV, CDR2 YYDKDF (reference sequence). CDR3 sequence (DNA): TGTGCCACCGGACAGGAAGGTGGGACAGAAGAGACCCAGTACTTC. It codes for CATGQEGGTEETQYF.

CDR3 sequence reads: CASSFDEAGTSTDTQYF. CDR3 nucleotides: TGTGCCAGCAGCTTTGATGAAGCGGGGACCTCGACAGATACGCAGTATTTT. This chain joins TRBV7-2 and TRBJ2-3, with 7 bases aligning to TRBD2. Germline assignment: CDR1 SGHTA and CDR2 FQGNSA. The CDR3 sequence is 17 residues long. The V gene end was trimmed by 3 bases and the J gene end by 3 bases; junction bases not matched to a gene: 12.

This sequence joins TRBV18 and TRBJ1-2, with TRBD1 matching 10 bases. Losses at the gene ends were 6 bases for V and 4 bases for J; bases not matched to a gene: 11. CDR1 KGHSH and CDR2 LQKENI come from the germline V gene. The CDR3 spans 16 residues. This CDR3 is CASSRDRGDVSYGYTF. In DNA form, the CDR3 reads TGTGCCAGCTCCCGGGACAGGGGAGATGTTAGCTATGGCTACACCTTC.

This chain links TRBV11-2 with TRBJ2-7; 10 bases line up with TRBD2. The V gene end was trimmed by 5 bases and the J gene end by 4 bases; junction bases not matched to a gene: 5. CDR3 length equals 14 residues. The germline gives CDR1 SGHAT, CDR2 FQNNGV. CDR3 nucleotide sequence: TGTGCCAGCAGCACAGGACTAGCGGTATACGAGCAGTACTTC. The encoded protein is CASSTGLAVYEQYF.

The chain uses TRBV18 and TRBJ1-5, with TRBD1 matching over 8 bases. J lost 1 base, V lost 6 bases, and 5 bases had no gene match. Looked up from germline, CDR1 is KGHSH and CDR2 is LQKENI. CDR3 length: 15 amino acids. CDR3 sequence: CASSVGQGSNQPQHF. CDR3 DNA sequence: TGTGCCAGCTCGGTCGGACAGGGAAGCAATCAGCCCCAGCATTTT.

The chain combines TRBV7-8 with TRBJ1-2, with TRBD1 identical over 10 bases. Looked up from germline, CDR1 is SGHVS and CDR2 is FQNEAQ. The CDR3 length is 15 residues. V lost 1 base, J lost 3 bases, and 2 bases stayed unmatched. CDR3 sequence: CASSLVTGGDYGYTF. DNA for the CDR3: TGTGCCAGCAGCTTAGTGACAGGGGGCGACTATGGCTACACCTTC.

The chain links TRBV18 to TRBJ1-2; a weak D match, TRBD1 (5 bases). V was pared by 2 bases and J by 2 bases, with 12 bases between. Germline values: CDR1 KGHSH, CDR2 LQKENI. This CDR3 has 15 residues. CDR3 sequence reads: CASSPRTRSNYGYTF. For the CDR3, the DNA is TGTGCCAGCTCACCAAGGACACGATCCAACTATGGCTACACCTTC.

The gene calls are TRBV18 and TRBJ2-7; the match to TRBD2 covers 14 bases. Germline V gene sequence: CDR1 KGHSH, CDR2 LQKENI. The CDR3 loop spans 15 amino acids. V lost 3 bases to trimming and J lost 5 bases; unmatched junction nucleotides: 3. The CDR3 region is CASSPTSGRANEQYF. The CDR3 DNA follows: TGTGCCAGCTCACCGACTAGCGGGAGGGCCAACGAGCAGTACTTC.